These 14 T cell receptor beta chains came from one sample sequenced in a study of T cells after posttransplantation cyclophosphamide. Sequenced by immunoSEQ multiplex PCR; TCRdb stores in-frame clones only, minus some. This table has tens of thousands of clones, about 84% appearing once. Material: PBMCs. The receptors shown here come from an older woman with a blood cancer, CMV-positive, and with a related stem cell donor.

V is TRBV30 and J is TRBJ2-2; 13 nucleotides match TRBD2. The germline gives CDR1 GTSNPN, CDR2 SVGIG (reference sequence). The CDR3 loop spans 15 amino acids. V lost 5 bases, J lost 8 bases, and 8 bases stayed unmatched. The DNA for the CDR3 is TGTGCCTGGCACCCGGGACTAGCGGGACGGGGGGAGCTGTTTTTT. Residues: CAWHPGLAGRGELFF.

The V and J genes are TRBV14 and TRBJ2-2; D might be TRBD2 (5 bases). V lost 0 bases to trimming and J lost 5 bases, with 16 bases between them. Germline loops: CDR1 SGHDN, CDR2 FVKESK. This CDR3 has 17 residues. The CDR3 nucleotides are TGTGCCAGCAGCCAAGATCTCACGGGAACACGAACCGGGGAGCTGTTTTTT. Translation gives CASSQDLTGTRTGELFF. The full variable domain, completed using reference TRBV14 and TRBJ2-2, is EAGVTQFPSHSVIEKGQTVTLRCDPISGHDNLYWYRRVMGKEIKFLLHFVKESKQDESGMPNNRFLAERTGGTYSTLKVQPAELEDSGVYFCASSQDLTGTRTGELFFGEGSRLTVL.

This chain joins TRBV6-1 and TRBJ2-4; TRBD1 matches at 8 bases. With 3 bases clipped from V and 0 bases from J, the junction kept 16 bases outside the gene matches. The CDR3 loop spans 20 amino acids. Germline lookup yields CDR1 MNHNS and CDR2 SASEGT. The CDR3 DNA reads TGTGCCAGCAGTGACCGACAGGGGCGCCTACTAATGCTAGCCAAAAACATTCAGTACTTC. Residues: CASSDRQGRLLMLAKNIQYF.

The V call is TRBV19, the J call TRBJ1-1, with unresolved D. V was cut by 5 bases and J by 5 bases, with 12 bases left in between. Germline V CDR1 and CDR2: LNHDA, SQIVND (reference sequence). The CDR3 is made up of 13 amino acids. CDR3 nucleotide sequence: TGTGCCAGTAGTTCGGTGGTCTGGACTGAAGCTTTCTTT. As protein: CASSSVVWTEAFF. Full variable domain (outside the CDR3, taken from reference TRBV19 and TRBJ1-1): DGGITQSPKYLFRKEGQNVTLSCEQNLNHDAMYWYRQDPGQGLRLIYYSQIVNDFQKGDIAEGYSVSREKKESFPLTVTSAQKNPTAFYLCASSSVVWTEAFFGQGTRLTVV.

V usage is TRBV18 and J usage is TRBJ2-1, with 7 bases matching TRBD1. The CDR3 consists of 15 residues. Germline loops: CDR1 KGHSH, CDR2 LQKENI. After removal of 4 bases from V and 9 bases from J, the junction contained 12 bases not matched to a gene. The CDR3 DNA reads TGTGCCAGCTCACGTATTACAGGGGACGCATCTGAGCAGTTCTTC. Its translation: CASSRITGDASEQFF.

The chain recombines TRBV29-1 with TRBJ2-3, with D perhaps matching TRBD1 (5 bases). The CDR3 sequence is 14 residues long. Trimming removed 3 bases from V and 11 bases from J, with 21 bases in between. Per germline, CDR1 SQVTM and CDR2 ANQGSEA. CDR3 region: CSVEVQAGRYGQYF. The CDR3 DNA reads TGCAGCGTTGAGGTACAGGCCGGGCGGTATGGGCAGTATTTT.

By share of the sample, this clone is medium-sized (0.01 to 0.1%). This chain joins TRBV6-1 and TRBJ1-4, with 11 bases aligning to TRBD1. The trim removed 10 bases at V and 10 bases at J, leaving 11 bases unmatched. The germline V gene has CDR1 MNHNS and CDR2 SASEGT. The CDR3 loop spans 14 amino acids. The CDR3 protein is CAIRPGTGGVKLFF. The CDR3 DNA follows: TGTGCCATCAGGCCCGGGACAGGGGGTGTAAAACTGTTTTTT.

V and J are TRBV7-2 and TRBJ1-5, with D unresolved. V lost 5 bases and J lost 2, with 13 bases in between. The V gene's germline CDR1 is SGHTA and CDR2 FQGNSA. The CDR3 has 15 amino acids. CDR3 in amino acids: CASSKRSGGNQPQHF. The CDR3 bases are TGTGCCAGCAGCAAGCGGAGCGGGGGCAATCAGCCCCAGCATTTT.

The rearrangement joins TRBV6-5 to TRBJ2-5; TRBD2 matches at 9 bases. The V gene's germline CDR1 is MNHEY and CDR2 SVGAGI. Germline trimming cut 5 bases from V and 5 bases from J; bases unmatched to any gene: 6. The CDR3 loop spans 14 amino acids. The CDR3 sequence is CASSAGGPRETQYF. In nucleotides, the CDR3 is TGTGCCAGCAGTGCGGGAGGGCCTCGGGAGACCCAGTACTTC.

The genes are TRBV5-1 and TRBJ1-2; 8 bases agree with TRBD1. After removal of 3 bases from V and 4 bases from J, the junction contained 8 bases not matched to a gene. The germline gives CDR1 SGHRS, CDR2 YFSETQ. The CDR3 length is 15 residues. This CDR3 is CASSSGGQVFYGYTF. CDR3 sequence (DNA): TGCGCCAGCAGCTCAGGGGGACAGGTATTCTATGGCTACACCTTC.

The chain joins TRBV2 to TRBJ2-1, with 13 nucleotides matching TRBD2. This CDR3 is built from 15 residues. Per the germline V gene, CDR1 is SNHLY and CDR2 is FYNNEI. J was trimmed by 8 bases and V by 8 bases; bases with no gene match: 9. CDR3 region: CASGTSGVGVDEQFF. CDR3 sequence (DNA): TGTGCCAGCGGGACTAGCGGGGTGGGTGTAGATGAGCAGTTCTTC.

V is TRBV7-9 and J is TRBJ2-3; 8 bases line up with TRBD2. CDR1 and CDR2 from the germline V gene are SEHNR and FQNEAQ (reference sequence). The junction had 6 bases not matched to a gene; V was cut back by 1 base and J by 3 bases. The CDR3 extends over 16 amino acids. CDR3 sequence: CASSLGSGLATDTQYF. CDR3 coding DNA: TGTGCCAGCAGCTTAGGGAGTGGACTAGCTACAGATACGCAGTATTTT.

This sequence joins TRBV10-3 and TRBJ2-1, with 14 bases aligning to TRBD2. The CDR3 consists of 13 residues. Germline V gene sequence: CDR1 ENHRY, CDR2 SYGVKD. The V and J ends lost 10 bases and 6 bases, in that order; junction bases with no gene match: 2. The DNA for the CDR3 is TGTGCCACGGGACTAGCGGGGGCCAATGAGCAGTTCTTC. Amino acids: CATGLAGANEQFF.

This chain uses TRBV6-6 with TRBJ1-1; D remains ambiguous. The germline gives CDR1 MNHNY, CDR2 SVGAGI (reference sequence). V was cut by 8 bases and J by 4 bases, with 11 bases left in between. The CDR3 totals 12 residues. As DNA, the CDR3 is TGTGCCAGCTGGAGGGAGGCCACTGAAGCTTTCTTT. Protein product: CASWREATEAFF.